The 12 T cell receptor beta chains reported below all come from one sample, sequenced in a study of glioma-infiltrating T cells. Amplification of TCR alpha and beta CDR3 regions from RNA used iRepertoire nested multiplex PCR. TCRdb re-called the multiplex PCR reads through MiXCR, storing one row per CDR3 protein. The sample holds under 200,000 distinct CDR3 sequences; roughly two fifths are singletons and the top ten take roughly 5.4%. The sample consisted of glioma tissue, nonneoplastic brain tissue, or PBMCs (not recorded which). These receptors were obtained from a human donor with low-grade glioma or glioblastoma, undergoing nonglioma brain surgery, or in good health (not recorded which).

This clonotype was seen more than once but under ten times. The chain combines TRBV7-3 with TRBJ2-3, with 9 bases identical to TRBD1. J lost 5 bases, V lost 5 bases, and 5 bases had no gene match. CDR3 length: 14 residues. Germline-derived CDR1 and CDR2 are SGHTA and FQGTGA. Here the CDR3 reads CASSQTDRGDTQYF. CDR3 bases: TGTGCCAGCAGCCAAACGGACAGGGGAGATACGCAGTATTTT.

The CDR3 spells CASSLVTANEQFF. The CDR3 nucleotides are TGCGCCAGCAGCTTGGTAACGGCCAATGAGCAGTTCTTC. This sequence joins TRBV5-1 and TRBJ2-1, with unresolved D. Looked up from germline, CDR1 is SGHRS and CDR2 is YFSETQ. The V gene lost 0 bases and the J gene lost 6 bases, with 7 bases spanning the gap. This CDR3 comprises 13 residues.

This clonotype was seen at least ten times. The rearrangement joins TRBV28 to TRBJ1-4; D remains unclear. The germline V gene encodes CDR1 MDHEN and CDR2 SYDVKM. V was clipped by 6 bases and J by 1 base, with 15 bases between them. The CDR3 sequence is 16 residues long. The CDR3: CASRFAWGETNEKLFF. The CDR3 coding sequence is TGTGCCAGCAGATTCGCCTGGGGAGAAACTAATGAAAAACTGTTTTTT. The entire variable domain, with the rest obtained from reference TRBV28 and TRBJ1-4, is as follows: DVKVTQSSRYLVKRTGEKVFLECVQDMDHENMFWYRQDPGLGLRLIYFSYDVKMKEKGDIPEGYSVSREKKERFSLILESASTNQTSMYLCASRFAWGETNEKLFFGSGTQLSVL.

This clonotype was counted only a few times. V usage is TRBV7-2 and J usage is TRBJ2-3, with D possibly TRBD2 on 6 matching bases. The CDR3 has 15 residues. Looked up from germline, CDR1 is SGHTA and CDR2 is FQGNSA. The V gene lost 0 bases and the J gene lost 3 bases, with 10 bases spanning the gap. The CDR3 DNA reads TGTGCCAGCAGCTTAGCCGGGAGTAGGACAGATACGCAGTATTTT. It encodes CASSLAGSRTDTQYF.

This clonotype appeared many times. This chain uses TRBV27 with TRBJ1-2; 10 nucleotides line up with TRBD1. CDR3 size: 14 residues. The ends lost 6 bases at V and 7 bases at J; junction bases unmatched: 8. The germline V gene encodes CDR1 MNHEY and CDR2 SMNVEV (reference sequence). The CDR3, as DNA: TGTGCCAGCAGGGTCGGGACAGGGGAGGGTGGCTACACCTTC. Residues: CASRVGTGEGGYTF.

This clonotype was seen a handful of times. A clone one base away is much larger, so this may be a read error. The chain is built from TRBV3-1 and TRBJ1-5, with D uncertain. From germline, CDR1 is LGHDT and CDR2 YNNKEL (reference sequence). This CDR3 is 14 amino acids long. This CDR3 is CASSQGTGNHPQHF. CDR3 DNA sequence: TGTGCCAGCAGCCAAGGGACGGGCAATCATCCCCAGCATTTT.

The chain recombines TRBV12-3 or TRBV12-4 with TRBJ2-1; D is ambiguous. The CDR3 totals 15 residues. V was pared by 3 bases and J by 3 bases, with 12 bases between. The CDR3 coding sequence is TGTGCCAGCAGTTTCCAGCAGGTAGTCTACAATGAGCAGTTCTTC. Protein product: CASSFQQVVYNEQFF.

Of note for this clonotype: A much larger clone sits a single nucleotide away, making a read error possible. This chain uses TRBV3-1 with TRBJ2-1; D is undetermined. Germline V CDR1 and CDR2: LGHDT, YNNKEL (reference sequence). The CDR3 length is 12 residues. The CDR3 bases are TGTGCCAGCACCTCGGCTCGCGATGAGAAGTTCTTC. It translates to CASTSARDEKFF.

With respect to this clonotype: One junction end does not reproduce the germline sequence, and a read error may be involved. The CDR3 sequence: CSDRGLGKTQYF. As DNA, the CDR3 is TGCAGTGATAGAGGGTTGGGTAAGACACAGTACTTC. This chain uses TRBV20-1 with TRBJ2-5, with D possibly TRBD2 on 5 matching bases. CDR3 length: 12 amino acids. Per germline, CDR1 DFQATT and CDR2 SNEGSKA (reference sequence).

The chain carries TRBV20-1 and TRBJ2-3; D possibly matches TRBD1 or TRBD2 (5 bases each). This CDR3 contains 15 residues. CDR1 and CDR2 (germline): DFQATT, SNEGSKA (reference sequence). V was cut by 5 bases and J by 4 bases, with 19 bases left in between. The CDR3 here is CSAAEVVGTPDTQYF. The DNA for the CDR3 is TGCAGTGCTGCAGAGGTCGTGGGGACCCCAGATACGCAGTATTTT.

In its sample, this clonotype was seen a few times. The rearrangement joins TRBV12-3 or TRBV12-4 to TRBJ2-3, with no clear D. This CDR3 contains 14 residues. V lost 10 bases and J lost 2, with 16 bases in between. The CDR3 DNA reads TGTGCCACCTCACGCGGATCAACCACAGATACGCAGTATTTT. Amino acids: CATSRGSTTDTQYF.

On this clonotype: Mismatch with germline at one junction end may stem from a read error. This chain links TRBV27 with TRBJ2-7, with 7 nucleotides matching TRBD1. Germline CDR1 reads MNHEY; CDR2 reads SMNVEV (reference sequence). This CDR3 has 13 amino acids. DNA of the CDR3: TGTGCCAACCGTCGACAGGGCAACTACGATCAGTACTTC. This translates into CANRRQGNYDQYF.